This T cell receptor (beta chain) was observed in a study of OX40 agonist ivuxolimab in advanced cancers. Study conclusions and caveats: Both blood CD4+ and CD8+ T cells showed clonal growth by week 6 at 0.1 to 3.0 mg/kg.

With regard to this clone: The antigen is undetermined.

This table comes from immunoSEQ multiplex PCR, and its TCRdb copy is limited to in-frame clones, with some not included. The sample includes 100,000 or so clones, approximately 85% seen only once; the top ten take about 3.8%. Collection of blood occurred at baseline, at cycle 4 day 1, and at cycle 7 day 1. The germline V gene encodes CDR1 SGHRS and CDR2 YFSETQ. V was shortened by 0 bases and J by 1 base, with 9 bases between the two germline ends. The CDR3 is 15 amino acids. This chain connects TRBV5-1 to TRBJ2-3; D not resolved. The material was CD4+ or CD8+ T cells sorted from blood, obtained in a trial of the OX40 agonist ivuxolimab. This receptor was identified in an adult with an advanced solid tumor such as melanoma, head and neck, liver or kidney cancer. CDR3 residues: CASSLGVGGTDTQYF. The CDR3 DNA follows: TGCGCCAGCAGCTTGGGGGTAGGCGGCACAGATACGCAGTATTTT.